The 5 T cell receptor beta chains given below trace back to one sample, sequenced in a study of T cell responses to AZD1222 COVID-19 vaccine. Sequenced by immunoSEQ multiplex PCR; TCRdb stores in-frame clones only, minus some. The sample includes more than 95,000 clones, approximately 90% of them seen just once. The material was peripheral blood, obtained on day 0 of AZD1222 vaccination. These receptors were obtained from an adult in good health.

J is TRBJ1-4 and V is TRBV27; 9 positions agree with TRBD1. The germline V gene has CDR1 MNHEY and CDR2 SMNVEV (reference sequence). The V and J ends lost 6 bases and 7 bases, in that order; junction bases with no gene match: 18. CDR3 size: 18 residues. The CDR3 is CASSPFGVRDRAGEKLFF. CDR3 DNA: TGTGCCAGCAGCCCCTTCGGGGTACGGGACAGGGCTGGTGAAAAACTGTTTTTT. Looking up the rest from reference TRBV27 and TRBJ1-4 gives the full variable domain: EAQVTQNPRYLITVTGKKLTVTCSQNMNHEYMSWYRQDPGLGLRQIYYSMNVEVTDKGDVPEGYKVSRKEKRNFPLILESPSPNQTSLYFCASSPFGVRDRAGEKLFFGSGTQLSVL.

The chain joins TRBV6-1 to TRBJ2-3; 8 bases are shared with TRBD2. Germline V gene data show CDR1 as MNHNS and CDR2 as SASEGT. The CDR3 loop spans 15 amino acids. V shed 2 bases, J shed 1 base, and the junction held 2 bases outside the gene matches. As DNA, the CDR3 is TGTGCCAGCAGTGAATATAGCGGGGGCACAGATACGCAGTATTTT. This encodes CASSEYSGGTDTQYF.

This clone was detected once. This chain joins TRBV30 and TRBJ1-5, with 7 nucleotides matching TRBD1. The CDR3 length is 15 residues. The junction had 9 bases not matched to a gene; V was cut back by 0 bases and J by 7 bases. Germline loops: CDR1 GTSNPN, CDR2 SVGIG (reference sequence). This CDR3 reads CAWSVLRGQGQPQHF. For the CDR3, the DNA is TGTGCCTGGAGTGTACTGAGGGGGCAGGGACAGCCCCAGCATTTT.

This sequence joins TRBV20-1 and TRBJ1-5; D not resolved. The ends were cut back, 5 bases at V and 4 bases at J, with 6 bases in the middle. This CDR3 contains 11 residues. CDR1 and CDR2 from the germline V gene are DFQATT and SNEGSKA (reference sequence). The CDR3 DNA follows: TGCAGTGCTTCCTTAAATCAGCCCCAGCATTTT. Encoded protein: CSASLNQPQHF.

The gene calls are TRBV9 and TRBJ2-7, with D unresolved. This CDR3 has 14 amino acids. The V end was cut by 0 bases, the J end by 3 bases, with 10 bases between. CDR1 is SGDLS, CDR2 YYNGEE, per germline. In DNA form, the CDR3 reads TGTGCCAGCAGCGTAGGTATGTTGGACTACGAGCAGTACTTC. Its translation: CASSVGMLDYEQYF.